Following are 22 T cell receptor beta chains from one sample sequenced in a study of T-cell reconstitution after alpha-beta-depleted transplantation in children. Library preparation (for TCRbeta) was performed with unique molecular identifiers. TCRdb reprocessed the PCR reads with MiXCR, giving one entry per CDR3 protein. Of some 490,000 distinct CDR3 sequences in the sample, approximately 12% are singletons; the top ten hold 5% to 6%. This specimen consisted of PBMCs from the stem cell graft donor, obtained from the stem cell graft. These TCRs come from a human donor who donated a stem cell graft to a child with combined immunodeficiency.

In this sample, this clonotype turned up a few times. The V and J genes are TRBV11-2 and TRBJ1-3; tentative D call: TRBD1 (6 bases). Germline loops: CDR1 SGHAT, CDR2 FQNNGV. The CDR3 totals 17 residues. Deletions cut 0 bases from V and 0 bases from J, with 12 bases between. Written as DNA, the CDR3 is TGTGCCAGCAGCTTAGATAGGGACATACCCTCTGGAAACACCATATATTTT. Protein: CASSLDRDIPSGNTIYF.

This clonotype occurred many times. CDR3 sequence (DNA): TGTGCCAGCGCCCAGGGACAGAGTCAAGAGACCCAGTACTTC. Amino acids: CASAQGQSQETQYF. The chain recombines TRBV6-5 with TRBJ2-5; 7 nucleotides agree with TRBD1. Per the germline V gene, CDR1 is MNHEY and CDR2 is SVGAGI. With V trimmed by 8 bases and J by 2 bases, 8 bases remained unmatched. This CDR3 comprises 14 residues.

This clonotype appeared a few times. The chain links TRBV7-9 to TRBJ2-2; D assignment may be TRBD1 or TRBD2 (5 bases each). V lost 4 bases and J 4 bases, leaving 10 bases between the germline ends. CDR1 SEHNR and CDR2 FQNEAQ come from the germline V gene (reference sequence). This CDR3 is built from 14 residues. CDR3 protein: CASSSGTATGELFF. The CDR3 DNA is TGTGCCAGCAGCTCAGGGACGGCCACCGGGGAGCTGTTTTTT.

Only a few counts were recorded for this clonotype. The genes are TRBV5-1 and TRBJ2-7, with D possibly TRBD1 on 5 matching bases. Per the germline V gene, CDR1 is SGHRS and CDR2 is YFSETQ. The V end was cut by 4 bases, the J end by 5 bases, with 10 bases between. CDR3 length equals 12 residues. The CDR3 loop is CASSLLGDEQYF. The CDR3 nucleotides are TGCGCCAGCAGCCTCCTAGGGGACGAGCAGTACTTC.

The chain is built from TRBV10-3 and TRBJ1-3; D is unresolved. Trimming took 0 bases from V and 5 from J, leaving 5 bases between them. Per the germline V gene, CDR1 is ENHRY and CDR2 is SYGVKD. The CDR3 length is 13 residues. The CDR3 protein is CAISESSRNTIYF. DNA for the CDR3: TGTGCCATCAGTGAGTCGAGCAGAAACACCATATATTTT.

This clonotype was found a few times. V gene TRBV7-3 combines with J gene TRBJ2-7; weak D call: TRBD2 (5 bases). CDR1 is SGHTA and CDR2 is FQGTGA in the germline V gene. V dropped 5 bases and J dropped 4 bases, with 18 bases sitting between them. The CDR3 has 15 amino acids. Written as DNA, the CDR3 is TGTGCCAGCAGCCGCGAGTCTGCCTCGGGGTACGAGCAGTACTTC. Its protein product is CASSRESASGYEQYF.

This clonotype appeared a few times. The chain links TRBV2 to TRBJ2-3; D gene ambiguous. Germline V gene data show CDR1 as SNHLY and CDR2 as FYNNEI. V lost 4 bases, J lost 5 bases, and 13 bases lay in between. This CDR3 region has 14 residues. CDR3 in amino acids: CASSVYSIRDTQYF. The CDR3 region has the DNA TGTGCCAGCAGTGTTTACTCCATAAGAGATACGCAGTATTTT.

This clonotype was observed a handful of times. The chain couples TRBV5-1 to TRBJ2-7, with 8 bases fitting TRBD1. The V and J ends lost 1 base and 12 bases, in that order; junction bases with no gene match: 9. The germline V gene encodes CDR1 SGHRS and CDR2 YFSETQ. CDR3 size: 13 residues. CDR3 loop: CASSLPGQEEVYF. In nucleotides, the CDR3 is TGCGCCAGCAGCTTGCCGGGACAGGAGGAAGTGTACTTC.

This clonotype was counted at least ten times. The chain employs TRBV6-2 or TRBV6-3 and TRBJ1-6, with D possibly TRBD1 on 5 matching bases. The germline CDR1 and CDR2 sequences are MNHEY and SVGEGT. Deletions cut 7 bases from V and 7 bases from J, with 17 bases between. This CDR3 has 15 residues. The CDR3: CASTLREGMNSPLHF. Here the CDR3 DNA reads TGTGCCAGCACCCTGAGGGAGGGGATGAATTCACCCCTCCACTTT.

This chain links TRBV10-3 with TRBJ2-1, with TRBD2 matching over 8 bases. V shed 6 bases, J shed 6 bases, and the junction held 22 bases outside the gene matches. Germline lookup yields CDR1 ENHRY and CDR2 SYGVKD. This CDR3 comprises 19 residues. This CDR3 is CAISHLWGMIQAGGNEQFF. As DNA, the CDR3 is TGTGCCATCAGCCATCTCTGGGGGATGATACAGGCGGGGGGCAATGAGCAGTTCTTC.

The chain is built from TRBV6-2 or TRBV6-3 and TRBJ2-2, with 7 bases that match TRBD2. Looked up from germline, CDR1 is MNHEY and CDR2 is SVGEGT. V dropped 2 bases and J dropped 0; count of bases not matched to a gene: 3. The CDR3 consists of 16 residues. In DNA, the CDR3 is TGTGCCAGCAGTTACGGGGGGGAACCGAACACCGGGGAGCTGTTTTTT. Its translation is CASSYGGEPNTGELFF.

The sample holds many counts of this clonotype. This chain uses TRBV6-5 with TRBJ2-5; D gene uncertain. Deletions cut 0 bases from V and 1 base from J, with 12 bases between. The germline V gene encodes CDR1 MNHEY and CDR2 SVGAGI. The CDR3 contains 16 residues. In DNA form, the CDR3 reads TGTGCCAGCAGTTACTCGTCCGGGTTCCTCCAAGAGACCCAGTACTTC. As protein: CASSYSSGFLQETQYF.

This clonotype was found many times. The chain is built from TRBV6-5 and TRBJ2-1, with 14 bases fitting TRBD2. Germline V CDR1 and CDR2: MNHEY, SVGAGI. The CDR3 is made up of 17 amino acids. Losses at the gene ends were 0 bases for V and 4 bases for J; bases not matched to a gene: 2. CDR3 nucleotides: TGTGCCAGCAGTTACTCGGGACTAGCGGGGGTATACAATGAGCAGTTCTTC. Translated: CASSYSGLAGVYNEQFF.

This chain links TRBV6-5 with TRBJ1-2, with 11 bases identical to TRBD1. CDR1 and CDR2 from the germline V gene are MNHEY and SVGAGI. The CDR3 contains 16 residues. J was trimmed by 3 bases and V by 4 bases; bases with no gene match: 7. The CDR3 nucleotides are TGTGCCAGCAGTTTCCAAGGGACAGGGGGGTACTATGGCTACACCTTC. It encodes CASSFQGTGGYYGYTF.

This chain joins TRBV12-3 or TRBV12-4 and TRBJ1-1; a possible D gene is TRBD1 (6 bases). Trimming stripped 2 bases from V and 6 bases from J, with 13 bases between. CDR3 size: 14 residues. The DNA of the CDR3 is TGTGCCAGCAGTTTATCCGGGCAGGGGTCTGAAGCTTTCTTT. Its translation: CASSLSGQGSEAFF.

The sample holds a few counts of this clonotype. This sequence joins TRBV6-6 and TRBJ1-1; no clear D gene. The CDR3 has 12 amino acids. V gave up 6 bases and J gave up 9 bases, with 14 bases separating them. Germline assignment: CDR1 MNHNY and CDR2 SVGAGI (reference sequence). CDR3 sequence: CASSYDSPKAFF. CDR3 DNA: TGTGCCAGCAGCTACGACTCCCCCAAAGCTTTCTTT.

The rearrangement joins TRBV27 to TRBJ2-2, with 13 bases identical to TRBD2. This CDR3 is 16 amino acids long. CDR1 MNHEY and CDR2 SMNVEV come from the germline V gene (reference sequence). The ends lost 6 bases at V and 6 bases at J; junction bases unmatched: 7. CDR3 DNA: TGTGCCAGCAGGGTGGGACTAGCGGGGCCTGCCGGGGAGCTGTTTTTT. Its translation: CASRVGLAGPAGELFF.

Ten or more counts support this clonotype. The gene calls are TRBV6-6 and TRBJ2-1; D call uncertain. In germline, CDR1 is MNHNY, CDR2 SVGAGI (reference sequence). Deletions cut 2 bases from V and 5 bases from J, with 4 bases between. The CDR3 runs to 12 residues. CDR3 nucleotide sequence: TGTGCCAGCAGTTACGCGAACAATGAGCAGTTCTTC. This codes for CASSYANNEQFF.

This clonotype came up a few times. The V and J genes are TRBV27 and TRBJ2-7; 10 bases agree with TRBD1. With V trimmed by 6 bases and J by 1 base, 3 bases remained unmatched. CDR3 length equals 14 residues. Germline-derived CDR1 and CDR2 are MNHEY and SMNVEV (reference sequence). CDR3 coding DNA: TGTGCCAGCAGGGACAGGGGGATTTCCTACGAGCAGTACTTC. Its translation: CASRDRGISYEQYF.

This clonotype was picked up many times. The J gene is TRBJ2-1, the V gene TRBV5-6; no clear D. From germline, CDR1 is SGHDT and CDR2 YYEEEE. V lost 2 bases and J 12 bases, leaving 12 bases between the germline ends. This CDR3 contains 12 residues. The CDR3 here is CASSFGSLRQFF. The CDR3 coding sequence is TGTGCCAGCAGCTTCGGCTCACTAAGGCAGTTCTTC.

The V and J genes are TRBV4-1 and TRBJ2-3, with 8 bases aligning to TRBD1. This CDR3 has 15 amino acids. Looked up from germline, CDR1 is MGHRA and CDR2 is YSYEKL. V was clipped by 4 bases and J by 2 bases; unmatched bases: 5. CDR3 DNA: TGCGCCAGCAGCCGGGACAGGTTTTACACAGATACGCAGTATTTT. It specifies CASSRDRFYTDTQYF.

This clonotype was picked up many times. The CDR3 spells CASSLRPRNEQFF. The CDR3 nucleotides are TGTGCCAGCAGCTTAAGACCCCGCAATGAGCAGTTCTTC. The chain has TRBV7-2 and TRBJ2-1; D gene unclear. Trimming cost V 2 bases and J 6 bases, with 8 bases left between them. The CDR3 has 13 amino acids. Germline V gives CDR1 SGHTA, CDR2 FQGNSA.